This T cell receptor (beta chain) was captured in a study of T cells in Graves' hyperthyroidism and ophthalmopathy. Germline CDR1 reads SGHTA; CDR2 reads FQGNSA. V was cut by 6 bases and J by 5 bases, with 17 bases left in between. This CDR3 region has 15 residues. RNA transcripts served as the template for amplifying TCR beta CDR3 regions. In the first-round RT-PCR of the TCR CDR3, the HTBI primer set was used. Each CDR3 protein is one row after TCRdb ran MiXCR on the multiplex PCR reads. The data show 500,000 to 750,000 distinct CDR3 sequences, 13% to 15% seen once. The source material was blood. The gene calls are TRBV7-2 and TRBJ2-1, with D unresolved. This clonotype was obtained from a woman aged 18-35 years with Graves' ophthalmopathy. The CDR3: CASRAESYYNNEQFF. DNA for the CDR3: TGTGCCAGCAGGGCCGAGAGTTACTACAACAATGAGCAGTTCTTC.